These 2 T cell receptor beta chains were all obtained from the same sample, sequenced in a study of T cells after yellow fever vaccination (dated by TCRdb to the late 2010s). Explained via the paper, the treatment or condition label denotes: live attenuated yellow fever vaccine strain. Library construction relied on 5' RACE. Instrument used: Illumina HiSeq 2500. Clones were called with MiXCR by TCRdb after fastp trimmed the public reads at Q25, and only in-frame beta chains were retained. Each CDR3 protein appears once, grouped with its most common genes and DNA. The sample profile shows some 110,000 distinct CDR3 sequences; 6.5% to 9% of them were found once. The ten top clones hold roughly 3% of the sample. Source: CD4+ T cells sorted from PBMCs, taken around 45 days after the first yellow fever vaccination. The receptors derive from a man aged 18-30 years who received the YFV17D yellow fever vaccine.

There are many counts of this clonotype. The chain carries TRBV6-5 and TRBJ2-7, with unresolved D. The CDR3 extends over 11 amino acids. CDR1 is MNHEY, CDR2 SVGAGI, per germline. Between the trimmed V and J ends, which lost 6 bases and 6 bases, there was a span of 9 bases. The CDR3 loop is CASRGSGEQYV. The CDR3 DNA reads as TGTGCCAGCAGGGGGTCGGGCGAGCAGTACGTC.

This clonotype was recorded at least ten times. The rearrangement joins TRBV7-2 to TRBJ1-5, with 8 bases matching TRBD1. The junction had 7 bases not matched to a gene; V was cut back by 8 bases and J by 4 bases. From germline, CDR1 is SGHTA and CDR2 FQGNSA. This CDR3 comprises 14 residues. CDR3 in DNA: TGTGCCAGCTCCGGGACAGGCCTTAATCAGCCCCAGCATTTT. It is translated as CASSGTGLNQPQHF.